The 31 T cell receptor beta chains in this list originate from one sample, sequenced in a study of T cell responses to AZD1222 COVID-19 vaccine. Generated by immunoSEQ multiplex PCR, the TCRdb table keeps only in-frame clones and is missing some. The sample holds 150,000 or so clones, roughly 88% seen once. Sequenced material: peripheral blood, taken on day 0 of AZD1222 vaccination. These receptors were taken from an adult in good health.

This chain joins TRBV9 and TRBJ2-2; 7 positions agree with TRBD2. This CDR3 contains 17 residues. V gave up 1 base and J gave up 1 base; unmatched junction bases: 7. Germline V gene data show CDR1 as SGDLS and CDR2 as YYNGEE. The CDR3 spells CASSVRGGAGNTGELFF. CDR3 DNA: TGTGCCAGCAGCGTAAGGGGAGGGGCAGGGAACACCGGGGAGCTGTTTTTT.

This clone was detected a few times. V and J are TRBV7-3 and TRBJ2-1; D unresolved. CDR1 and CDR2 from the germline V gene are SGHTA and FQGTGA. V was cut by 4 bases and J by 6 bases, with 10 bases left in between. The CDR3 runs 13 residues. The CDR3 nucleotides are TGTGCCAGCAGCTCCGTCGACGGCAATGAGCAGTTCTTC. Encoded protein: CASSSVDGNEQFF. Variable domain in full (rest from reference TRBV7-3 and TRBJ2-1): GAGVSQTPSNKVTEKGKYVELRCDPISGHTALYWYRQSLGQGPEFLIYFQGTGAADDSGLPNDRFFAVRPEGSVSTLKIQRTERGDSAVYLCASSSVDGNEQFFGPGTRLTVL.

This sequence joins TRBV19 and TRBJ2-7; the D call may be TRBD1 or TRBD2 (5 bases each). From germline, CDR1 is LNHDA and CDR2 SQIVND (reference sequence). Trimming took off 2 bases at V and 2 bases at J, with 10 bases between the two ends. The CDR3 spans 14 residues. CDR3 region: CASSIPGDPYEQYF. Written as DNA, the CDR3 is TGTGCCAGTAGTATACCCGGGGACCCCTACGAGCAGTACTTC.

The chain combines TRBV27 with TRBJ1-6; maybe TRBD1 (5 bases). Germline CDR1 is MNHEY and CDR2 is SMNVEV (reference sequence). V was trimmed by 4 bases and J by 5 bases, leaving 12 bases between them. The CDR3 is 15 amino acids. In DNA, the CDR3 is TGTGCCAGCAGTTGGGGCGGCGGAGATAATTCACCCCTCCACTTT. Encoded protein: CASSWGGGDNSPLHF.

The chain links TRBV2 to TRBJ1-2; D gene unclear. The V gene lost 2 bases and the J gene lost 4 bases, with 8 bases spanning the gap. Germline V gene lookup returns CDR1 SNHLY and CDR2 FYNNEI. This CDR3 contains 13 residues. The CDR3 bases are TGTGCCAGCAGTGAACTTTCCGTCTATGGCTACACCTTC. Protein sequence: CASSELSVYGYTF.

The chain joins TRBV5-1 to TRBJ2-3; 7 bases line up with TRBD2. Trimming at V came to 2 bases and at J to 1 base, leaving 4 bases not matched to a gene. The CDR3 loop spans 15 amino acids. Germline CDR1 SGHRS, CDR2 YFSETQ. CDR3 coding DNA: TGCGCCAGCAGCTTACTGGCGGGGGGCACAGATACGCAGTATTTT. It translates to CASSLLAGGTDTQYF.

The gene calls are TRBV18 and TRBJ1-4; D is possibly TRBD1 (5 bases). Looked up from germline, CDR1 is KGHSH and CDR2 is LQKENI. The CDR3 spans 14 residues. V lost 1 base to trimming and J lost 8 bases, with 11 bases between them. The CDR3 region has the DNA TGTGCCAGCTCACCACGGCAGGGAAAGGAAAAACTGTTTTTT. This encodes CASSPRQGKEKLFF.

This clone has just one count. The chain carries TRBV5-4 and TRBJ1-1, with no clear D. Germline lookup yields CDR1 SGHNT and CDR2 YYREEE (reference sequence). The CDR3 is made up of 15 amino acids. Trimming left V 4 bases short and J 0 bases short, with 13 bases between. CDR3 DNA: TGTGCCAGCAGCCCCCCCCAGCGCATGAACACTGAAGCTTTCTTT. Protein sequence: CASSPPQRMNTEAFF.

CDR3 region: CASRPRQGLNGYTF. The CDR3 DNA reads TGTGCCAGCAGACCCCGACAGGGTCTCAATGGCTACACCTTC. This chain connects TRBV5-6 to TRBJ1-2; 7 nucleotides line up with TRBD1. Trimming cost V 5 bases and J 6 bases; bases outside gene matches: 10. The germline V gene encodes CDR1 SGHDT and CDR2 YYEEEE. CDR3 length equals 14 residues.

This chain uses TRBV21-1 with TRBJ2-7; whether TRBD1, the table's D call, matches the DNA was not checked. TRBV21-1 is a listed pseudogene. This CDR3 is built from 17 residues. CDR3 amino acids: CASSSQDRDRGKYEQYF. The DNA of the CDR3 is TGTGCCAGCAGCTCCCAAGACCGGGACAGGGGTAAGTACGAGCAGTACTTC.

The chain recombines TRBV7-2 with TRBJ2-5; TRBD1 aligns across 8 bases. Trimming at V came to 5 bases and at J to 2 bases, leaving 7 bases not matched to a gene. The CDR3 has 15 residues. Germline V CDR1 and CDR2: SGHTA, FQGNSA. The CDR3 DNA reads TGTGCCAGCAGCCAAGCGAGGACAGGGCAAGAGACCCAGTACTTC. This gives the protein CASSQARTGQETQYF.

The chain links TRBV30 to TRBJ2-5, with 7 bases that match TRBD1. CDR1 is GTSNPN, CDR2 SVGIG, per germline (reference sequence). The CDR3 loop spans 13 amino acids. The junction had 5 bases not matched to a gene; V was cut back by 2 bases and J by 5 bases. Here the CDR3 DNA reads TGTGCCTGGAGTCCCGGGACAGTGGAGACCCAGTACTTC. This translates into CAWSPGTVETQYF.

The chain couples TRBV30 to TRBJ1-3, with D possibly TRBD1 on 5 matching bases. The CDR3 loop spans 11 amino acids. V was trimmed by 0 bases and J by 8 bases, leaving 5 bases between them. Germline V CDR1 and CDR2: GTSNPN, SVGIG (reference sequence). The CDR3: CAWSVGDTIYF. The CDR3 DNA is TGTGCCTGGAGTGTAGGGGACACCATATATTTT.

V usage is TRBV21-1 and J usage is TRBJ1-2; the table's D call, TRBD1, has no DNA check behind it. TRBV21-1 represents a pseudogene. This CDR3 has 10 residues. Here the CDR3 DNA reads TGTGCCATACAGGTCCCTGGCTACACCTTC. This sequence encodes CAIQVPGYTF.

The J gene is TRBJ2-1, the V gene TRBV9, with 8 bases identical to TRBD2. Germline V lookup: CDR1 SGDLS, CDR2 YYNGEE. The V gene end was trimmed by 4 bases and the J gene end by 6 bases; junction bases not matched to a gene: 12. This CDR3 spans 16 amino acids. Written as DNA, the CDR3 is TGTGCCAGCAGCCTCTCCGGGGGCGGGGGGCTCAATGAGCAGTTCTTC. Translation: CASSLSGGGGLNEQFF. Full variable domain (outside the CDR3, taken from reference TRBV9 and TRBJ2-1): DSGVTQTPKHLITATGQRVTLRCSPRSGDLSVYWYQQSLDQGLQFLIQYYNGEERAKGNILERFSAQQFPDLHSELNLSSLELGDSALYFCASSLSGGGGLNEQFFGPGTRLTVL.

The gene calls are TRBV7-3 and TRBJ2-2, with D possibly TRBD1 on 6 matching bases. CDR3 length: 14 residues. In germline, CDR1 is SGHTA, CDR2 FQGTGA. V lost 6 bases and J 5 bases, leaving 13 bases between the germline ends. CDR3 protein: CASSLYQGTGELFF. CDR3 DNA: TGTGCCAGCAGTTTATACCAGGGGACCGGGGAGCTGTTTTTT.

In its sample, this clone was seen a few times. This rearrangement joins TRBV5-4 to TRBJ2-3; tentative D call: TRBD2 (5 bases). The CDR3 consists of 14 residues. Germline V gene sequence: CDR1 SGHNT, CDR2 YYREEE (reference sequence). V was cut by 6 bases and J by 2 bases, with 13 bases left in between. The CDR3 nucleotides are TGTGCCAGCACCCCCGGAGGAGTCACAGATACGCAGTATTTT. Its translation is CASTPGGVTDTQYF.

V and J are TRBV11-2 and TRBJ2-1; 15 bases agree with TRBD2. The CDR3 totals 15 residues. Losses at the gene ends were 4 bases for V and 7 bases for J; bases not matched to a gene: 2. The germline gives CDR1 SGHAT, CDR2 FQNNGV. In DNA form, the CDR3 reads TGTGCCAGCAGCTGGACTAGCGGGGGGGTAAATGAGCAGTTCTTC. This gives the protein CASSWTSGGVNEQFF.

The chain recombines TRBV5-1 with TRBJ1-4; tentative D call: TRBD1 (6 bases). Germline V gene sequence: CDR1 SGHRS, CDR2 YFSETQ. V was cut by 0 bases and J by 4 bases, with 7 bases left in between. The CDR3 is 14 amino acids. The CDR3 spells CASSLVQGNEKLFF. CDR3 in DNA: TGCGCCAGCAGCTTGGTACAGGGTAATGAAAAACTGTTTTTT.

The table lists this clone with a few counts. V gene TRBV3-1 (or the pseudogene TRBV3-2) combines with J gene TRBJ1-2, with 12 bases lining up with TRBD1. Germline CDR1 is LGHDT and CDR2 is YNNKEL (reference sequence). V lost 4 bases, J lost 2 bases, and 5 bases stayed unmatched. The CDR3 consists of 16 residues. CDR3 nucleotide sequence: TGTGCCAGCAGCCTTCCGGGACAGGGGGCGAACTATGGCTACACCTTC. The encoded protein is CASSLPGQGANYGYTF.

On this clone itself: Additional DNA sequences in this sample encode the identical CDR3. CDR3 in DNA: TGTGCCAGCAGCTTGGGCGGGGGAGAGACCCAGTACTTC. This encodes CASSLGGGETQYF. The chain recombines TRBV5-4 with TRBJ2-5; TRBD2 matches at 7 bases. V lost 0 bases, J lost 4 bases, and 0 bases stayed unmatched. Germline V gene sequence: CDR1 SGHNT, CDR2 YYREEE (reference sequence). The CDR3 is 13 residues long.

The chain links TRBV30 to TRBJ2-3; 7 bases line up with TRBD1. The V gene end was trimmed by 1 base and the J gene end by 5 bases; junction bases not matched to a gene: 3. The length of the CDR3 is 13 residues. Germline V CDR1 and CDR2: GTSNPN, SVGIG (reference sequence). Written as DNA, the CDR3 is TGTGCCTGGAGTGGTCAGGGGGTAGATACGCAGTATTTT. Translated, it gives CAWSGQGVDTQYF.

Of note for this clone: One end of the junction does not line up with germline, which may come from a read error. This chain joins TRBV7-2 and TRBJ2-3, with TRBD2 matching over 8 bases. The CDR3 has 14 residues. CDR1 and CDR2 from the germline V gene are SGHTA and FQGNSA. Written as DNA, the CDR3 is TGTGCCAGCAGTCGGACTAGCAGCACGGATACGCAGTATTTT. Protein product: CASSRTSSTDTQYF.

This clone was counted once. V usage is TRBV6-5 and J usage is TRBJ2-2, with no clear D. CDR1 is MNHEY and CDR2 is SVGAGI in the germline V gene. V lost 4 bases and J 6 bases, leaving 12 bases between the germline ends. The CDR3 extends over 14 amino acids. The CDR3 protein is CASSFQYSSGELFF. Here the CDR3 DNA reads TGTGCCAGCAGTTTCCAATACTCATCCGGGGAGCTGTTTTTT.

V usage is TRBV7-8 and J usage is TRBJ1-5; D unclear. Trimming left V 1 base short and J 4 bases short, with 8 bases between. There are 14 residues in the CDR3. Per germline, CDR1 SGHVS and CDR2 FQNEAQ. This chain's CDR3 is CASSLEIRNQPQHF. Written as DNA, the CDR3 is TGTGCCAGCAGCTTAGAAATCAGAAATCAGCCCCAGCATTTT. Variable domain in full (rest from reference TRBV7-8 and TRBJ1-5): GAGVSQSPRYKVAKRGQDVALRCDPISGHVSLFWYQQALGQGPEFLTYFQNEAQLDKSGLPSDRFFAERPEGSVSTLKIQRTQQEDSAVYLCASSLEIRNQPQHFGDGTRLSIL.

This clone occurred a few times. The rearrangement joins TRBV6-5 to TRBJ1-2; D is unresolved. The V end lost 6 bases, the J end lost 9 bases, and 17 bases lay between the germline ends. CDR3 length equals 13 residues. Germline V CDR1 and CDR2: MNHEY, SVGAGI. CDR3: CASRKDSTNSYTF. The CDR3 DNA reads as TGTGCCAGCAGAAAAGACTCGACTAACAGCTACACCTTC.

The gene calls are TRBV6-5 and TRBJ2-6; D not resolved. The germline V and J ends were trimmed by 5 bases and 2 bases, with 7 bases remaining between them. The CDR3 is made up of 14 amino acids. CDR1 and CDR2 from the germline V gene are MNHEY and SVGAGI. The CDR3 is CASSPWTGANVLTF. For the CDR3, the DNA is TGTGCCAGCAGTCCTTGGACTGGGGCCAACGTCCTGACTTTC.

The J gene is TRBJ2-4, the V gene TRBV3-1 (or the pseudogene TRBV3-2); 7 bases match TRBD1. Germline-derived CDR1 and CDR2 are LGHDT and YNNKEL (reference sequence). CDR3 length equals 16 residues. The V segment lost 5 bases and the J segment 0 bases; nucleotides outside the gene matches: 7. The CDR3 region has the DNA TGTGCCAGCAGCGGGGGACAGATAATAGCCAAAAACATTCAGTACTTC. It is translated as CASSGGQIIAKNIQYF.

The chain recombines TRBV15 with TRBJ1-4; the D is unclear. The CDR3 has 15 amino acids. CDR1 is LNHNV, CDR2 YYDKDF, per germline (reference sequence). Deletions cut 3 bases from V and 7 bases from J, with 15 bases between. CDR3 sequence: CATSRDFGRGEKLFF. The CDR3 DNA sequence: TGTGCCACCAGCAGGGACTTTGGGCGTGGTGAAAAACTGTTTTTT.

The V gene is TRBV7-9, the J gene TRBJ1-1; the D is unclear. This CDR3 contains 16 residues. Germline V gene sequence: CDR1 SEHNR, CDR2 FQNEAQ (reference sequence). Trimming shortened V by 4 bases and J by 1 base, and 16 bases separated the two germline ends. The CDR3 region has the DNA TGTGCCAGCAGCTCCCCCTTGGGAGCCGGGAACACTGAAGCTTTCTTT. This gives the protein CASSSPLGAGNTEAFF. The full variable domain, with the rest looked up from reference TRBV7-9 and TRBJ1-1, is DTGVSQNPRHKITKRGQNVTFRCDPISEHNRLYWYRQTLGQGPEFLTYFQNEAQLEKSRLLSDRFSAERPKGSFSTLEIQRTEQGDSAMYLCASSSPLGAGNTEAFFGQGTRLTVV.

The J gene is TRBJ1-2, the V gene TRBV5-6; 8 nucleotides align to TRBD1. Per germline, CDR1 SGHDT and CDR2 YYEEEE. The V and J ends lost 5 bases and 6 bases, in that order; junction bases with no gene match: 6. The CDR3 is 13 residues long. The CDR3 region is CASRLTGGDGYTF. As DNA, the CDR3 is TGTGCCAGCAGGCTCACAGGGGGAGATGGCTACACCTTC.